This T cell receptor beta chain was found in a study of metastatic and nonmetastatic thyroid tumors. Study details: Repertoires from malignant and benign thyroid patients were compared across blood and tumor or nodule tissue. Study outcomes and limitations: Versus benign nodules, malignant thyroid tumors reportedly had significantly higher TCR beta diversity, in blood and tumor.

Deletions cut 6 bases from V and 1 base from J, with 12 bases between. CDR1 and CDR2 from the germline V gene are SQVTM and ANQGSEA. The CDR3 spans 13 residues. Points on this clone: What it binds is unknown. This could be a read error, since a much larger clone is one nucleotide away. Other DNA sequences within the sample encode an identical CDR3.

In the authors' workflow: To classify distant metastasis in papillary thyroid cancer, a model was built from CDR3 differences across clinicopathological groups. Using MiXCR, TCRdb re-called clones from the PCR reads. TCRdb, not the authors, supplied the V and J calls. The sample yields more than 20,000 clones, 10% to 15% seen once. No patient received treatment before thyroid surgery. This chain links TRBV29-1 with TRBJ1-1; D unresolved. The sequence was collected from a female donor with papillary thyroid cancer or a benign thyroid nodule (not recorded which). Some clones in this sample may be carry-over from other donors' samples. Specimen: blood. The CDR3 DNA sequence: TGCAGCGTACTCCCCCCTGGGAACACTGAAGCTTTCTTT. Translated: CSVLPPGNTEAFF.